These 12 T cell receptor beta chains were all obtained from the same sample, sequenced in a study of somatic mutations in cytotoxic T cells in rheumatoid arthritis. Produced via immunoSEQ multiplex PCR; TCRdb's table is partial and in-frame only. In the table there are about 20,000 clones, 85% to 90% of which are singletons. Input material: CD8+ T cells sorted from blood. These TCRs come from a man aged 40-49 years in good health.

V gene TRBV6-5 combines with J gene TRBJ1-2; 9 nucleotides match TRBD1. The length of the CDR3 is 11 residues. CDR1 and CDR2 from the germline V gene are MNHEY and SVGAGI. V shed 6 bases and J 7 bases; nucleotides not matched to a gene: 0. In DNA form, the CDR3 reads TGTGCCAGCAGGACAGGGGGTGGCTACACCTTC. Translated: CASRTGGGYTF.

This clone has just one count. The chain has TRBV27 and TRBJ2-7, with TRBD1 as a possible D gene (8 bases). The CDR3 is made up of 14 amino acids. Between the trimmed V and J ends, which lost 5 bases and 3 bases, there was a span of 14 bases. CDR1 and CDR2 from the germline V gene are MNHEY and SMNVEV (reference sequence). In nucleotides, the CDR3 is TGTGCCAGCAGTCAAACAGGGGGGGTCTACGAGCAGTACTTC. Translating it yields CASSQTGGVYEQYF.

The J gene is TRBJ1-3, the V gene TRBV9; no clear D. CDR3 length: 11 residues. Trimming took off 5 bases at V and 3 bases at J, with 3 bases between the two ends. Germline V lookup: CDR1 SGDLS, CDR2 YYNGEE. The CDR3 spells CASSGGNTIYF. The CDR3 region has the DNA TGTGCCAGCAGTGGTGGAAACACCATATATTTT.

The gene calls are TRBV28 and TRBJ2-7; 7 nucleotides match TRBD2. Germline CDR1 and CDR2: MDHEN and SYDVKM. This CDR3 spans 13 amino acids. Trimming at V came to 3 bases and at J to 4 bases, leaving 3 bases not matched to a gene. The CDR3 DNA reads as TGTGCCAGCAGTTTCGGACTAGGATACGAGCAGTACTTC. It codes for CASSFGLGYEQYF.

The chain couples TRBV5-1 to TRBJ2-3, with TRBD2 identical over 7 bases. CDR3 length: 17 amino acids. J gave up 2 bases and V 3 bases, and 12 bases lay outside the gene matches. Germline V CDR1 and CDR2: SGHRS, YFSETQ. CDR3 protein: CASSSQPGTTDTDTQYF. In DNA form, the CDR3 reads TGCGCCAGCAGCTCTCAGCCGGGGACTACTGACACAGATACGCAGTATTTT.

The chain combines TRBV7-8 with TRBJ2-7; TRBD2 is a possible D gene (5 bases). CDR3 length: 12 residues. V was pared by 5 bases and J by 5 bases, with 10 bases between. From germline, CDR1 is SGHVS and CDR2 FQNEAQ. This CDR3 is CASSLRVHEQYF. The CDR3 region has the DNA TGTGCCAGCAGCCTGAGGGTCCACGAGCAGTACTTC.

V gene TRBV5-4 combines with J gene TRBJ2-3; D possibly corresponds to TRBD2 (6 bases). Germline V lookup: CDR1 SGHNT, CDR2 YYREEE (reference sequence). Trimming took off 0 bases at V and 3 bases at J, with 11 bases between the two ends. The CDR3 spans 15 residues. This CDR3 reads CASSLGGVRTDTQYF. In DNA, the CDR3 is TGTGCCAGCAGCTTGGGGGGGGTACGTACAGATACGCAGTATTTT. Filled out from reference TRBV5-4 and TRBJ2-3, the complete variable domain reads ETGVTQSPTHLIKTRGQQVTLRCSSQSGHNTVSWYQQALGQGPQFIFQYYREEENGRGNFPPRFSGLQFPNYSSELNVNALELDDSALYLCASSLGGVRTDTQYFGPGTRLTVL.

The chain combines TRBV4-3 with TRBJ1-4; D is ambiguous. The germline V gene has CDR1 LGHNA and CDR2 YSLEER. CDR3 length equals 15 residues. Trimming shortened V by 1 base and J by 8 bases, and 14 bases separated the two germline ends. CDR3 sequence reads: CASSQARYGDEKLFF. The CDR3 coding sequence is TGCGCCAGCAGCCAAGCGCGATATGGAGACGAAAAACTGTTTTTT.

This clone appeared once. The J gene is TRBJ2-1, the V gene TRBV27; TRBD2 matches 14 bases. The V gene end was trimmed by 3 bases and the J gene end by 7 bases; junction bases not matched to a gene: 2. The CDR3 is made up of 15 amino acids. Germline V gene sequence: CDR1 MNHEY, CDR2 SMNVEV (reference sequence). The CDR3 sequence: CASSLGTSGRNEQFF. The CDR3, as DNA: TGTGCCAGCAGTTTGGGGACTAGCGGGAGAAATGAGCAGTTCTTC.

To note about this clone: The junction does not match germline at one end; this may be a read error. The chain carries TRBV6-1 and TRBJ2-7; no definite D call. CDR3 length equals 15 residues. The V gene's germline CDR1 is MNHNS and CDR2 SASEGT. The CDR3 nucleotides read TGTGCCAGCACTGAAGCCGTAGGCGGCTATGGCGAGCAGTACTTC. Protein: CASTEAVGGYGEQYF.

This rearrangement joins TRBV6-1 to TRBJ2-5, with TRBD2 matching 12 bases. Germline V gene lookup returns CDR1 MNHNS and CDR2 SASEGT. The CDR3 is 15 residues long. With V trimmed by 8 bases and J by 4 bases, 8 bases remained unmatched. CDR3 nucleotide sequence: TGTGCCAGCCGAACGACTAGCGGGAGTCGAGAGACCCAGTACTTC. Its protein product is CASRTTSGSRETQYF.

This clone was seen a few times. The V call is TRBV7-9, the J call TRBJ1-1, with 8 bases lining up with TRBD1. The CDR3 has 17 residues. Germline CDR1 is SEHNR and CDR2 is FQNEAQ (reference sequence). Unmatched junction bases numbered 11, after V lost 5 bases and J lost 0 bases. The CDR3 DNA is TGTGCCAGCAGCAACCGACAGGGGTCGGGAATGAACACTGAAGCTTTCTTT. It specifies CASSNRQGSGMNTEAFF.